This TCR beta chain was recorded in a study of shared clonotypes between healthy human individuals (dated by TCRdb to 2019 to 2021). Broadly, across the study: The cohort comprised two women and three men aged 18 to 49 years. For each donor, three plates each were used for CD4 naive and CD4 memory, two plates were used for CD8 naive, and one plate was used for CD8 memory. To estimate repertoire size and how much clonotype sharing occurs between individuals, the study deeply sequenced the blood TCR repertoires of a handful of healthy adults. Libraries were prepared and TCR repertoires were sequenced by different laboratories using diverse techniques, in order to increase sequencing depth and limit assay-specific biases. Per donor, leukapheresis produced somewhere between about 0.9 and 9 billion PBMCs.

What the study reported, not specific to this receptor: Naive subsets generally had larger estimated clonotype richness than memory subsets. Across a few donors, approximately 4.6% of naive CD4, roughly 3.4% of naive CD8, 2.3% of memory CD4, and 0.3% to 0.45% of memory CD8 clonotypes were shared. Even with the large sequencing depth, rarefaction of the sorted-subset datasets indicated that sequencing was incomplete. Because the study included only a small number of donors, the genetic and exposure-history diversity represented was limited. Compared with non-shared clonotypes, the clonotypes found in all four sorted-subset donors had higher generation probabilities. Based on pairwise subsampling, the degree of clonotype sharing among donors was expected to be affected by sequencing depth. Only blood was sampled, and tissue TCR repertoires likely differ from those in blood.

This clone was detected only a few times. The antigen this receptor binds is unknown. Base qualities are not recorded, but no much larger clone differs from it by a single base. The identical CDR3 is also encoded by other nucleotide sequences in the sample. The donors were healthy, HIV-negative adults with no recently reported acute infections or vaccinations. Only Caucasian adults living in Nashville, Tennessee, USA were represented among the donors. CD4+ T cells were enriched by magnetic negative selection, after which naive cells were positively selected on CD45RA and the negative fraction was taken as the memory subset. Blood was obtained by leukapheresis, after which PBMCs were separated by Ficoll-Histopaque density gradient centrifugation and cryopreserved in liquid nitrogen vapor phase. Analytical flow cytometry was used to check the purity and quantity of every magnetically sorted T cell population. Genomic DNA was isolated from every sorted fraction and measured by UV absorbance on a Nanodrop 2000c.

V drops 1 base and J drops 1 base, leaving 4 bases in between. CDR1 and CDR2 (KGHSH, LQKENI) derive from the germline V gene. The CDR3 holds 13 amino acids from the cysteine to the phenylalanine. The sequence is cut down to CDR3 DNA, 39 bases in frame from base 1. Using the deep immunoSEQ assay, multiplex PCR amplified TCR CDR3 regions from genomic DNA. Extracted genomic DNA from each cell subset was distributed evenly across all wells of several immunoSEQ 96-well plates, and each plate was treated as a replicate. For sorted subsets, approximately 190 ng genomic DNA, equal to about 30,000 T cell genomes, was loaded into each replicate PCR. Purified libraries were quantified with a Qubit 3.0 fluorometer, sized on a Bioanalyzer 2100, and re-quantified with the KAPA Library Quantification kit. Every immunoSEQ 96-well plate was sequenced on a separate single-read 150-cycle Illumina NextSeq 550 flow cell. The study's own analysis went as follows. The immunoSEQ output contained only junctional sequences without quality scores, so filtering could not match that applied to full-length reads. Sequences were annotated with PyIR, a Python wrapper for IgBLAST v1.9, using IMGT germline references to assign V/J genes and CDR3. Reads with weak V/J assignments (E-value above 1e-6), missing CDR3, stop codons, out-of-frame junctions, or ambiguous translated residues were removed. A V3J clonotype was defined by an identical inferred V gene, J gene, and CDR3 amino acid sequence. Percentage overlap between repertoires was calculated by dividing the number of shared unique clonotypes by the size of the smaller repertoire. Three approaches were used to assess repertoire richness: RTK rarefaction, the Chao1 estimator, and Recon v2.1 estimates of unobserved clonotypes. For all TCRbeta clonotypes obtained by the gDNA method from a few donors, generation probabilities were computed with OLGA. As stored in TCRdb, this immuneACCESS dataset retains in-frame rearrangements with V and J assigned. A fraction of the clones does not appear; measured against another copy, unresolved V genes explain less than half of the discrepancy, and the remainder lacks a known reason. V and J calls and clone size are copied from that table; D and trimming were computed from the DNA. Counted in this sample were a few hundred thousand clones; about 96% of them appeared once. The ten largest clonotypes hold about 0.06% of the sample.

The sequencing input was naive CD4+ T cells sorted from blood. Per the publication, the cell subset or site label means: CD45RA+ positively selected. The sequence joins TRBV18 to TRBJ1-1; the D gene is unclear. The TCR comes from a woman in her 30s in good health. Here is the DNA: TGTGCCAGCTCACCACAGGGGAACACTGAAGCTTTCTTT. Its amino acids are CASSPQGNTEAFF.